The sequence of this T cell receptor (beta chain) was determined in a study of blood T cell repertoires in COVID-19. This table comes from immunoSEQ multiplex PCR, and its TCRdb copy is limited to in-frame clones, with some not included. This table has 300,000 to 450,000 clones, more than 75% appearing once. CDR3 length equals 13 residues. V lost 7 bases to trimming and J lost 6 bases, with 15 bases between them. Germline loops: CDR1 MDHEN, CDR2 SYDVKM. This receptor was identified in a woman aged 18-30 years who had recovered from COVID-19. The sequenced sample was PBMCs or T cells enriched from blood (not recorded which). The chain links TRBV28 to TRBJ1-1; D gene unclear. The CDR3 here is CASTKGVTAEAFF. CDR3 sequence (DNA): TGTGCCAGCACAAAGGGAGTCACCGCTGAAGCTTTCTTT.